These 6 T cell receptor beta chains came from one sample sequenced in a study of CD8 T cells in Susac syndrome (dated by TCRdb to about 2019). Library preparation employed the immunoSEQ multiplex PCR assay. RNA was extracted using the RNeasy kit, and about 0.45 to 1 ug of the RNA was reverse transcribed with random hexamers. The public reads were reanalyzed by TCRdb: fastp trimming at Q25, MiXCR alignment, in-frame beta chains only. Rows with one shared CDR3 protein collapse into an entry with the most common genes and DNA. The sample contains a few hundred thousand distinct CDR3 sequences, 75% to 90% of them found a single time. Clones ranked in the top ten supply around 0.12% of the sample. Input material: CD8+ T cells from PBMCs. The source of these receptors is a human donor with multiple sclerosis.

The V and J genes are TRBV12-3 or TRBV12-4 and TRBJ2-2, with D perhaps TRBD1 or TRBD2 (5 bases each). The V end was cut by 4 bases, the J end by 1 base, with 16 bases between. The CDR3 extends over 17 amino acids. DNA of the CDR3: TGTGCCAGCAGTTCCCCCGGCGCAGGGAGGAACACCGGGGAGCTGTTTTTT. Its protein product is CASSSPGAGRNTGELFF.

The chain links TRBV6-1 to TRBJ1-5, with D perhaps matching TRBD1 (5 bases). Germline V lookup: CDR1 MNHNS, CDR2 SASEGT. The ends were cut back, 6 bases at V and 9 bases at J, with 15 bases in the middle. This CDR3 spans 13 amino acids. The CDR3 coding sequence is TGTGCCAGCAGAGGGGACGGGCTCATGCCCCAGCATTTT. As protein: CASRGDGLMPQHF.

The genes are TRBV11-2 and TRBJ2-7; 7 bases are a match to TRBD1. The V and J ends lost 4 bases and 1 base, in that order; junction bases with no gene match: 4. The CDR3 loop spans 14 amino acids. CDR1 and CDR2 from the germline V gene are SGHAT and FQNNGV. The CDR3 DNA reads as TGTGCCAGCAGCTATCAGACAGGGTCCTACGAGCAGTACTTC. Translated, it gives CASSYQTGSYEQYF.

This chain connects TRBV27 to TRBJ2-1; D ambiguous. The V gene's germline CDR1 is MNHEY and CDR2 SMNVEV (reference sequence). This CDR3 is 13 amino acids long. The V and J ends lost 3 bases and 6 bases respectively, with 9 bases between them. CDR3 sequence: CASSFISSNEQFF. CDR3 in DNA: TGTGCCAGCAGTTTCATTAGCAGCAATGAGCAGTTCTTC.

This chain connects TRBV7-9 to TRBJ2-7, with D uncertain. Germline V gene sequence: CDR1 SEHNR, CDR2 FQNEAQ (reference sequence). Trimming pared 0 bases from V and 0 bases from J, leaving 9 bases between. There are 15 residues in the CDR3. CDR3 sequence: CASSLALSSSYEQYF. The CDR3 coding sequence is TGTGCCAGCAGCTTAGCGCTCAGTAGCTCCTACGAGCAGTACTTC.

J is TRBJ2-3 and V is TRBV2; D unclear. Trimming stripped 6 bases from V and 2 bases from J, with 15 bases between. CDR1 is SNHLY, CDR2 FYNNEI, per germline. The CDR3 runs to 15 residues. CDR3: CASSRTQPTTDTQYF. The CDR3 bases are TGTGCCAGCAGCCGGACGCAACCGACCACAGATACGCAGTATTTT.